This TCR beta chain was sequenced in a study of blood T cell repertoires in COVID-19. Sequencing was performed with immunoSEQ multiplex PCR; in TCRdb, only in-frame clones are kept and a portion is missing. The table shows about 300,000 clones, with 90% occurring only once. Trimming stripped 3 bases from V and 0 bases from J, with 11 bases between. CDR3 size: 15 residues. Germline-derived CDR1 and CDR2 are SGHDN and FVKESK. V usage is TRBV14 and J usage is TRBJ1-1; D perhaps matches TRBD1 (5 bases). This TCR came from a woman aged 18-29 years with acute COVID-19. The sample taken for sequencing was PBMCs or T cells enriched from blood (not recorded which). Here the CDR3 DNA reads TGTGCCAGCAGCCAGAAGGGAGGGGTGAACACTGAAGCTTTCTTT. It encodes CASSQKGGVNTEAFF.